The 14 T cell receptor beta chains listed next were all sequenced from one sample in a study of T cell repertoires in ileal Crohn's disease. Profiled with immunoSEQ multiplex PCR; TCRdb holds only in-frame clones, not every one. The repertoire consists of approximately 6,500 clones, with approximately 70% occurring once and the leading ten covering approximately 10%. Time point here: neoterminal ileum biopsy at postoperative endoscopy, about 6 months after surgery. Sequencing input: ileal tissue. Every receptor here comes from an adult with Crohn's disease.

This clone was seen a handful of times. The genes are TRBV7-8 and TRBJ2-1, with D tentatively TRBD1 (5 bases). CDR3 length: 13 amino acids. V was clipped by 3 bases and J by 6 bases, with 9 bases between them. Per germline, CDR1 SGHVS and CDR2 FQNEAQ. CDR3 DNA: TGTGCCAGCAGCTTTGGGCAGGGCAATGAGCAGTTCTTC. Its protein product is CASSFGQGNEQFF.

This clone has only a few counts. At one boundary the junction diverges from the germline segment, which might be a read error. V and J are TRBV30 and TRBJ1-6; D unclear. Per germline, CDR1 GTSNPN and CDR2 SVGIG (reference sequence). The CDR3 has 10 amino acids. CDR3 sequence: CAWSVDGGRF. The CDR3, as DNA: TGTGCCTGGAGTGTAGACGGCGGCCGCTTT.

This chain links TRBV4-2 with TRBJ2-2; TRBD2 matches at 14 bases. Trimming took 6 bases from V and 1 from J; bases not matched to a gene: 4. The CDR3 length is 17 residues. Germline V lookup: CDR1 LGHNA, CDR2 YNFKEQ. The CDR3 coding sequence is TGTGCCAGCAGGCAGGGGACTAGCGGGGGGAACACCGGGGAGCTGTTTTTT. Its protein is CASRQGTSGGNTGELFF.

This chain connects TRBV7-8 to TRBJ2-7, with D possibly matching TRBD2 (5 bases). The CDR3 is 14 amino acids. Trimming cost V 3 bases and J 0 bases, with 9 bases left between them. Germline-derived CDR1 and CDR2 are SGHVS and FQNEAQ. CDR3 nucleotide sequence: TGTGCCAGCAGCTTCCGGAGGAACTCCTACGAGCAGTACTTC. Encoded protein: CASSFRRNSYEQYF. The full variable domain, with the rest looked up from reference TRBV7-8 and TRBJ2-7, is GAGVSQSPRYKVAKRGQDVALRCDPISGHVSLFWYQQALGQGPEFLTYFQNEAQLDKSGLPSDRFFAERPEGSVSTLKIQRTQQEDSAVYLCASSFRRNSYEQYFGPGTRLTVT.

V gene TRBV7-9 combines with J gene TRBJ1-3, with unresolved D. V was shortened by 5 bases and J by 2 bases, with 16 bases between the two germline ends. Germline-derived CDR1 and CDR2 are SEHNR and FQNEAQ (reference sequence). The CDR3 consists of 16 residues. The CDR3 reads CASSPPWSVAGNTIYF. The CDR3 nucleotides read TGTGCCAGCAGCCCCCCTTGGTCGGTCGCTGGAAACACCATATATTTT. The whole variable domain, filled in from reference TRBV7-9 and TRBJ1-3, reads DTGVSQNPRHKITKRGQNVTFRCDPISEHNRLYWYRQTLGQGPEFLTYFQNEAQLEKSRLLSDRFSAERPKGSFSTLEIQRTEQGDSAMYLCASSPPWSVAGNTIYFGEGSWLTVV.

The V call is TRBV11-2, the J call TRBJ2-3, with TRBD2 identical over 9 bases. The germline V gene encodes CDR1 SGHAT and CDR2 FQNNGV. The CDR3 length is 15 residues. The J segment lost 3 bases and the V segment lost 5 bases, leaving 6 bases of the junction unmatched. The CDR3 sequence: CASSLQAGGTDTQYF. CDR3 in DNA: TGTGCCAGCAGCCTACAGGCGGGAGGGACAGATACGCAGTATTTT.

The rearrangement uses TRBV7-2 and TRBJ2-1, with 9 bases lining up with TRBD1. Germline values: CDR1 SGHTA, CDR2 FQGNSA. Germline trimming cut 5 bases from V and 10 bases from J; bases unmatched to any gene: 6. There are 13 residues in the CDR3. CDR3 loop: CASSLTGGREQFF. The CDR3 region has the DNA TGTGCCAGCAGCCTGACAGGGGGAAGGGAGCAGTTCTTC.

This chain links TRBV6-5 with TRBJ1-2; D uncertain. Germline V CDR1 and CDR2: MNHEY, SVGAGI. There are 14 residues in the CDR3. The V end was cut by 7 bases, the J end by 6 bases, with 18 bases between. The CDR3 sequence: CASTYGAGGHGYTF. For the CDR3, the DNA is TGTGCCAGCACCTACGGAGCCGGAGGCCATGGCTACACCTTC.

This chain uses TRBV6-5 with TRBJ2-5; 7 nucleotides match TRBD1. Judging by the DNA end, TRBJ2-7 fits better; the J call may be wrong. This CDR3 is 15 amino acids long. Germline loops: CDR1 MNHEY, CDR2 SVGAGI. CDR3 amino acids: CASSYRRTGSYEQYF. The CDR3 nucleotides are TGTGCCAGCAGTTACCGCCGGACAGGTTCCTACGAGCAGTACTTC.

This clone came up a few times. The rearrangement joins TRBV9 to TRBJ1-2, with 7 nucleotides matching TRBD1. Germline V CDR1 and CDR2: SGDLS, YYNGEE. With V trimmed by 4 bases and J by 8 bases, 8 bases remained unmatched. CDR3 length: 13 amino acids. For the CDR3, the DNA is TGTGCCAGCAGCCTCCCACCGACAGGGGGCTACACCTTC. Translating gives CASSLPPTGGYTF.

The rearrangement joins TRBV7-8 to TRBJ2-3; D perhaps matches TRBD1 (5 bases). CDR1 and CDR2 from the germline V gene are SGHVS and FQNEAQ. V was shortened by 7 bases and J by 2 bases, with 19 bases between the two germline ends. CDR3 length: 16 amino acids. The CDR3 reads CASTPRWGRTTDTQYF. The DNA of the CDR3 is TGTGCCAGCACCCCTCGGTGGGGCCGAACCACAGATACGCAGTATTTT.

The CDR3 nucleotides read TGCGCCAGCAGCCAAGATGGGCTAGCGTTGGATACGCAGTATTTT. It codes for CASSQDGLALDTQYF. The V gene is TRBV4-1, the J gene TRBJ2-3; a possible D gene is TRBD2 (6 bases). Trimming shortened V by 0 bases and J by 6 bases, and 13 bases separated the two germline ends. The CDR3 has 15 amino acids. Germline V gene data show CDR1 as MGHRA and CDR2 as YSYEKL.

This clone has only one observation. This chain uses TRBV5-1 with TRBJ2-5; TRBD1 matches at 7 bases. The germline CDR1 and CDR2 sequences are SGHRS and YFSETQ. V lost 6 bases and J lost 1; bases outside the gene matches: 6. The CDR3 is made up of 14 amino acids. CDR3 bases: TGCGCCAGCACCCCGGGACAGACCCAAGAGACCCAGTACTTC. Protein sequence: CASTPGQTQETQYF. The full variable domain, its missing parts supplied by reference TRBV5-1 and TRBJ2-5, is KAGVTQTPRYLIKTRGQQVTLSCSPISGHRSVSWYQQTPGQGLQFLFEYFSETQRNKGNFPGRFSGRQFSNSRSEMNVSTLELGDSALYLCASTPGQTQETQYFGPGTRLLVL.

This clone turned up a few times. The CDR3 sequence: CASSQGGSRGYTF. The CDR3 coding sequence is TGCGCCAGCAGCCAGGGCGGGTCCCGGGGCTACACCTTC. V usage is TRBV4-3 and J usage is TRBJ1-2; no reliable D call. Trimming shortened V by 3 bases and J by 8 bases, and 13 bases separated the two germline ends. Per the germline V gene, CDR1 is LGHNA and CDR2 is YSLEER. This CDR3 has 13 residues.